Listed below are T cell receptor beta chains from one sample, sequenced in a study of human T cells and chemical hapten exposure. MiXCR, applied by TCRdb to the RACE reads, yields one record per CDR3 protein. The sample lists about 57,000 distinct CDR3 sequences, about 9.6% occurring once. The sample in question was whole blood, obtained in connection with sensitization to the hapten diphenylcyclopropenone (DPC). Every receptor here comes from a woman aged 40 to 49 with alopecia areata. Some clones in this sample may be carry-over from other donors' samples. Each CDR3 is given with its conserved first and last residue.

cdr3_aa: CASSPRGTIGQGGYGYTF; cdr3_length: 18; v_call: TRBV7-8
cdr3_aa: CASSCCYSLGQLYNEQFF; cdr3_length: 18; v_call: TRBV5-6
cdr3_aa: CASRRTSGAPETQYF; cdr3_length: 15; v_call: TRBV2
cdr3_aa: CASRPPSPTYEQYF; cdr3_length: 14; v_call: TRBV7-9
cdr3_aa: CASSPRGPTGTGGPGANVLTF; cdr3_length: 21; v_call: TRBV7-2
cdr3_aa: CASSSINFVRGRGDGYTF; cdr3_length: 18; v_call: TRBV7-9
cdr3_aa: CASSVVSGVDIQYF; cdr3_length: 14; v_call: TRBV9
cdr3_aa: CASSHLSGSSYNEQFF; cdr3_length: 16; v_call: TRBV3-1
cdr3_aa: CASSPALVTGELFF; cdr3_length: 14; v_call: TRBV2
cdr3_aa: CASSPGQVNQPQHF; cdr3_length: 14; v_call: TRBV18
cdr3_aa: CASSLAGQNEKLFF; cdr3_length: 14; v_call: TRBV7-2
cdr3_aa: CASTQGPARGYTF; cdr3_length: 13; v_call: TRBV28
cdr3_aa: CSARDISGALPGNEQFF; cdr3_length: 17; v_call: TRBV20-1
cdr3_aa: CASSVDGTPWGEQYF; cdr3_length: 15; v_call: TRBV9
cdr3_aa: CASSPPAGQGVSYEQYF; cdr3_length: 17; v_call: TRBV28
cdr3_aa: CASSLKVGTDTQYF; cdr3_length: 14; v_call: TRBV5-4
cdr3_aa: CASSLANSQSEAFF; cdr3_length: 14; v_call: TRBV5-5
cdr3_aa: CASRGVQERQPQHF; cdr3_length: 14; v_call: TRBV28
cdr3_aa: CASSEIMNYEQYF; cdr3_length: 13; v_call: TRBV10-1
cdr3_aa: CASIGGTYEQYF; cdr3_length: 12; v_call: TRBV6-5
cdr3_aa: CASSQVVYNQPQHF; cdr3_length: 14; v_call: TRBV7-2
cdr3_aa: CASNSLLNNEQFF; cdr3_length: 13; v_call: TRBV3-1
cdr3_aa: CASSTRDRGWETNEKLFF; cdr3_length: 18; v_call: TRBV12-3/TRBV12-4
cdr3_aa: CSARGDTGVHTEAFF; cdr3_length: 15; v_call: TRBV20-1
cdr3_aa: CASSQLSGGVDNQPQHF; cdr3_length: 17; v_call: TRBV3-1
cdr3_aa: CASSGGTGIETQYF; cdr3_length: 14; v_call: TRBV9
cdr3_aa: CASSNTRQGRYEQYF; cdr3_length: 15; v_call: TRBV28
cdr3_aa: CASRLGGTGELFF; cdr3_length: 13; v_call: TRBV7-8
cdr3_aa: CASSRDQNNSPLHF; cdr3_length: 14; v_call: TRBV5-1
cdr3_aa: CASSYGGGELFF; cdr3_length: 12; v_call: TRBV6-5
cdr3_aa: CASRRGAQDQETQYF; cdr3_length: 15; v_call: TRBV3-1
cdr3_aa: CASKAGGLNEQFF; cdr3_length: 13; v_call: TRBV12-3/TRBV12-4
cdr3_aa: CASSLGGTGGTQYF; cdr3_length: 14; v_call: TRBV6-1
cdr3_aa: CASTDRVRQTQYF; cdr3_length: 13; v_call: TRBV7-6
cdr3_aa: CASSLEPGDYGYTF; cdr3_length: 14; v_call: TRBV5-1
cdr3_aa: CSAKGRGGEQFF; cdr3_length: 12; v_call: TRBV20-1
cdr3_aa: CASHKTGVRYQETQYF; cdr3_length: 16; v_call: TRBV28
cdr3_aa: CASSYASWGAFF; cdr3_length: 12; v_call: TRBV6-6
cdr3_aa: CASSLMRTGELFF; cdr3_length: 13; v_call: TRBV7-2
cdr3_aa: CASSYGISIPGELFF; cdr3_length: 15; v_call: TRBV6-6
cdr3_aa: CASSQVKGTEAFF; cdr3_length: 13; v_call: TRBV4-2
cdr3_aa: CASSTGGFGYTF; cdr3_length: 12; v_call: TRBV19
cdr3_aa: CASSLGRNYEQYF; cdr3_length: 13; v_call: TRBV12-3/TRBV12-4
cdr3_aa: CASSVEGSVTGELFF; cdr3_length: 15; v_call: TRBV9
cdr3_aa: CASSLGGTSYNEQFF; cdr3_length: 15; v_call: TRBV11-1
cdr3_aa: CASSFREDTQYF; cdr3_length: 12; v_call: TRBV19
cdr3_aa: CASSYASGDTQYF; cdr3_length: 13; v_call: TRBV5-1
cdr3_aa: CASSIGQGAHNEQFF; cdr3_length: 15; v_call: TRBV19
cdr3_aa: CASSPTGVGYEQYF; cdr3_length: 14; v_call: TRBV6-5
cdr3_aa: CASSQFQRGGQETQYF; cdr3_length: 16; v_call: TRBV4-3
cdr3_aa: CASSGPQNHEQYF; cdr3_length: 13; v_call: TRBV28
cdr3_aa: CASSLPAADTQYF; cdr3_length: 13; v_call: TRBV11-1
cdr3_aa: CASSKGKGNQPQHF; cdr3_length: 14; v_call: TRBV10-1
cdr3_aa: CASSGKTGTGELFF; cdr3_length: 14; v_call: TRBV5-1